The T cell receptor (beta chain) described here comes from a study of blood T cells in healthy people across ages. Findings and caveats of the study: Older age went with lower TCR beta diversity per million T cells, in a roughly linear way. Researchers deemed the diversity estimates from one million T cells underestimates.

This clonotype was seen once. The antigen is undetermined. PBMCs were isolated at a quantity of at least 6.5 million per sample. Next came a second PCR, run for about 6 to 12 cycles, which used a sample-barcoded 5' primer along with a J-beta primer mix. TCRdb re-called the 5' RACE reads through MiXCR, storing one row per CDR3 protein. The repertoire holds some 1 million distinct CDR3 sequences, with less than 50% as singletons. The CDR3 runs 15 residues. Per the germline V gene, CDR1 is DFQATT and CDR2 is SNEGSKA (reference sequence). V lost 3 bases and J lost 4, with 18 bases in between. Sequencing used blood. The chain has TRBV20-1 and TRBJ1-2; no firm D call. This receptor was taken from a woman aged 55-70 years in good health. CDR3 bases: TGCAGTGCTAGCTTTCCTCCGTTCGAAGCCTATGGCTACACCTTC. It yields the protein CSASFPPFEAYGYTF.